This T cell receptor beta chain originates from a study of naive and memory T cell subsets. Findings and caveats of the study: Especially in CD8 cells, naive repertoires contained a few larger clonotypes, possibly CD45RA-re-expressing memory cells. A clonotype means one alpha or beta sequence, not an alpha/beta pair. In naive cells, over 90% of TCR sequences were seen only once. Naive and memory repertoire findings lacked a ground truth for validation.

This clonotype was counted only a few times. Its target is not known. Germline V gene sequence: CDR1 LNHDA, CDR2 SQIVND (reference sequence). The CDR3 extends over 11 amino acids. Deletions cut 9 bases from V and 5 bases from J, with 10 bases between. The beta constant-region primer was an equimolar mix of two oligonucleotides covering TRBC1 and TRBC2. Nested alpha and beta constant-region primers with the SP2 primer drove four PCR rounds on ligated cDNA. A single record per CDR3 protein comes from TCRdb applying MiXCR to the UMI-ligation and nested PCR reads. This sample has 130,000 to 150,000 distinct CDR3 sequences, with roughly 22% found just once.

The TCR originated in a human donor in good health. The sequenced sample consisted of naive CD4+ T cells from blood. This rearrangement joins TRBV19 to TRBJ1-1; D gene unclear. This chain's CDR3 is CASLQRTEAFF. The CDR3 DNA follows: TGTGCCAGCCTTCAGAGGACTGAAGCTTTCTTT.